There are a few counts of the clone carrying this TCR beta chain. Its antigen is unknown. Co-extracting RNA and DNA was done with roughly 17-32 mg of unsorted bulk tissue as input. Treatment-naive at the time, the patients had chronic HBV infection. The CDR3 is 14 amino acids. Germline-derived CDR1 and CDR2 are MDHEN and SYDVKM. The V gene lost 9 bases and the J gene lost 2 bases, with 14 bases spanning the gap. These data belong to a study of tumor-infiltrating lymphocytes in primary liver carcinoma. The investigators made TCR beta cDNA from around 530 ng total RNA, using a constant-region primer. It was through three nested multiplex PCR rounds of slightly modified ARM-PCR that TCR beta libraries arose. Investigators reported that the first two PCR rounds, at around 11 cycles each, used TRBV1-TRBV30 forward primers with a C-beta reverse primer. TCRdb re-called the multiplex PCR reads through MiXCR, storing one row per CDR3 protein. Of some 120,000 distinct CDR3 sequences listed, 64% are singletons.

Study results and caveats: In tumor-adjacent and tumor-blood pairs, overlap was lower than in tumor region pairs. Present in all five tumor regions were only about 7-25% of the top clones. Blood had a significantly lower top-250-clone fraction than tumors did (p = 0.039).

The TCR comes from an older woman with primary liver carcinoma and hepatitis B virus infection. This chain links TRBV28 with TRBJ1-5, with a possible D match to TRBD1 (6 bases). Sequences were obtained from liver tumor tissue from sampling region 3. Subset noted: tumor region T3, left-lateral pole. The CDR3 sequence is CASTGMGGNQPQHF. In nucleotides, the CDR3 is TGTGCCAGTACAGGGATGGGGGGCAATCAGCCCCAGCATTTT. The whole variable domain, filled in from reference TRBV28 and TRBJ1-5, reads DVKVTQSSRYLVKRTGEKVFLECVQDMDHENMFWYRQDPGLGLRLIYFSYDVKMKEKGDIPEGYSVSREKKERFSLILESASTNQTSMYLCASTGMGGNQPQHFGDGTRLSIL.